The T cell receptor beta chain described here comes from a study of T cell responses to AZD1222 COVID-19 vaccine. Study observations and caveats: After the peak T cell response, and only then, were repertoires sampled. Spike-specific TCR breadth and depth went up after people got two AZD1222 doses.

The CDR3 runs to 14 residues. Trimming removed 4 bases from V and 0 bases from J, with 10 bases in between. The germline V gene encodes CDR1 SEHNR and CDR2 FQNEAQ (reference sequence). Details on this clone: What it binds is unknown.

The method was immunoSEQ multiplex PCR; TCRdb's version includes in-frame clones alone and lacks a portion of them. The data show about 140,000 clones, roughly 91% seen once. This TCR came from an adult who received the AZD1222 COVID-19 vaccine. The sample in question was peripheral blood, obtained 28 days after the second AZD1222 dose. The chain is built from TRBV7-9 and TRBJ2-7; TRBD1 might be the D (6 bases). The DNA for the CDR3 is TGTGCCAGCAGCTCTGACAGGAGCTCCTACGAGCAGTACTTC. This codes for CASSSDRSSYEQYF. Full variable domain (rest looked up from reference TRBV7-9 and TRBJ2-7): DTGVSQNPRHKITKRGQNVTFRCDPISEHNRLYWYRQTLGQGPEFLTYFQNEAQLEKSRLLSDRFSAERPKGSFSTLEIQRTEQGDSAMYLCASSSDRSSYEQYFGPGTRLTVT.